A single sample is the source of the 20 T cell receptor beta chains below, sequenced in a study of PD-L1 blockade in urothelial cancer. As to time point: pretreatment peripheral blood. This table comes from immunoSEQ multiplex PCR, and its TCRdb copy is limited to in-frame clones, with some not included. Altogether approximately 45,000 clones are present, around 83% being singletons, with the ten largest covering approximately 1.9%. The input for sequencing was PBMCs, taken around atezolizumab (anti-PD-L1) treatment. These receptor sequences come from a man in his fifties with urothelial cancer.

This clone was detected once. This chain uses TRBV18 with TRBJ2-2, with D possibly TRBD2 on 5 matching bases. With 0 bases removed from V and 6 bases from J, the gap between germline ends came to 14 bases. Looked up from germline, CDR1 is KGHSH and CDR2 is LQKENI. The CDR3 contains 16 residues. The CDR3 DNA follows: TGTGCCAGCTCACCACCGAAGAGGGTTGAGGCCGGGGAGCTGTTTTTT. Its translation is CASSPPKRVEAGELFF.

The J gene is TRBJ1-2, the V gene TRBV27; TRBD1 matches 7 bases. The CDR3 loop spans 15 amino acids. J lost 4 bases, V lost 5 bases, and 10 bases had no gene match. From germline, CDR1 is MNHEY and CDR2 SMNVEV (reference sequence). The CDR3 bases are TGTGCCAGCAGTGGACAGGCCCTGTCCCGCTATGGCTACACCTTC. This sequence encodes CASSGQALSRYGYTF.

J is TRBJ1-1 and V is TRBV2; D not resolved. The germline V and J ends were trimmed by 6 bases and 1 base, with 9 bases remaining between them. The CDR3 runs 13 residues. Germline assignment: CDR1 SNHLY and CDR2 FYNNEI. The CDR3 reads CASRFTGNTEAFF. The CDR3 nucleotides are TGTGCCAGCAGGTTTACGGGGAACACTGAAGCTTTCTTT. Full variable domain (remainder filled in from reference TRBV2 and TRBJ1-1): EPEVTQTPSHQVTQMGQEVILRCVPISNHLYFYWYRQILGQKVEFLVSFYNNEISEKSEIFDDQFSVERPDGSNFTLKIRSTKLEDSAMYFCASRFTGNTEAFFGQGTRLTVV.

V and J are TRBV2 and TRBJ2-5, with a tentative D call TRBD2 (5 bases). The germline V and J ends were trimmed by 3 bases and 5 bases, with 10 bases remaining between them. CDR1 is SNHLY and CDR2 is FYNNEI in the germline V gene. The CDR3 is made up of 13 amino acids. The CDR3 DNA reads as TGTGCCAGCAGTGAGTTTCCGGGGGAGACCCAGTACTTC. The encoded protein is CASSEFPGETQYF.

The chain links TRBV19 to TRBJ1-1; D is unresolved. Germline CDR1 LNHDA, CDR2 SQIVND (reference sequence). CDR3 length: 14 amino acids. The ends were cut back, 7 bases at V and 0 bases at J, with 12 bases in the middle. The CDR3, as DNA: TGTGCCAGTATCCCCCCTTCGTTGAACACTGAAGCTTTCTTT. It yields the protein CASIPPSLNTEAFF.

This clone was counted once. Written as DNA, the CDR3 is TGTGCCAGCAGTGGGCCTGGAGCGGGAGGGACTAAAGAGACCCAGTACTTC. This translates into CASSGPGAGGTKETQYF. This rearrangement joins TRBV2 to TRBJ2-5; TRBD2 matches at 10 bases. This CDR3 is built from 17 residues. The V gene's germline CDR1 is SNHLY and CDR2 FYNNEI. Losses at the gene ends were 4 bases for V and 3 bases for J; bases not matched to a gene: 11.

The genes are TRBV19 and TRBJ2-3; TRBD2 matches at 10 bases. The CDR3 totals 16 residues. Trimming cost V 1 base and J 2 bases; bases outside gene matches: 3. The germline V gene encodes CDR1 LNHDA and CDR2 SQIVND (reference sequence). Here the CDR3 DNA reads TGTGCCAGTAGTATAGGGACTAGCGGAAACACAGATACGCAGTATTTT. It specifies CASSIGTSGNTDTQYF. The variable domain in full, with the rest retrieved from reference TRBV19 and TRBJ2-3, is DGGITQSPKYLFRKEGQNVTLSCEQNLNHDAMYWYRQDPGQGLRLIYYSQIVNDFQKGDIAEGYSVSREKKESFPLTVTSAQKNPTAFYLCASSIGTSGNTDTQYFGPGTRLTVL.

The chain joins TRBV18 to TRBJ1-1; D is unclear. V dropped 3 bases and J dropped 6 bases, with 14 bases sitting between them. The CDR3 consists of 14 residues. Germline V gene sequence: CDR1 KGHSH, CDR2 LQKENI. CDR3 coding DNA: TGTGCCAGCTCACCCTACGGGGATAGGGCTGAAGCTTTCTTT. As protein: CASSPYGDRAEAFF. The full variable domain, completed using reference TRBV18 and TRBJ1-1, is NAGVMQNPRHLVRRRGQEARLRCSPMKGHSHVYWYRQLPEEGLKFMVYLQKENIIDESGMPKERFSAEFPKEGPSILRIQQVVRGDSAAYFCASSPYGDRAEAFFGQGTRLTVV.

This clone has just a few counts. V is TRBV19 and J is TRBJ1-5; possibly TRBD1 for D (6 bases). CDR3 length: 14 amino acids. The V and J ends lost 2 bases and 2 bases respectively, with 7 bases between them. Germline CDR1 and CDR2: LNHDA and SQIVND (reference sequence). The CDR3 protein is CASSISGGNQPQHF. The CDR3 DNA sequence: TGTGCCAGTAGTATATCAGGGGGCAATCAGCCCCAGCATTTT.

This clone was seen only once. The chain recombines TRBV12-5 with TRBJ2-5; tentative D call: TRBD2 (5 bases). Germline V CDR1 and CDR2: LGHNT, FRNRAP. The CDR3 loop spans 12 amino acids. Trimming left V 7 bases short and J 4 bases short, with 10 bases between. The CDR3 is CASAVEGETQYF. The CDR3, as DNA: TGTGCTAGTGCCGTAGAGGGAGAGACCCAGTACTTC.

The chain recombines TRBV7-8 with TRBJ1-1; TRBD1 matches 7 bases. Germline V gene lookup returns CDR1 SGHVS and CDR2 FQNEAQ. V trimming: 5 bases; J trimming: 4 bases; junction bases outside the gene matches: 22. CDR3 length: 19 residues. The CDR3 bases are TGTGCCAGCAGCCTAAGCAGCTTAGGTCACAGGGGCCCCTCCACTGAAGCTTTCTTT. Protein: CASSLSSLGHRGPSTEAFF. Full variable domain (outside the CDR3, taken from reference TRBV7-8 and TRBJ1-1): GAGVSQSPRYKVAKRGQDVALRCDPISGHVSLFWYQQALGQGPEFLTYFQNEAQLDKSGLPSDRFFAERPEGSVSTLKIQRTQQEDSAVYLCASSLSSLGHRGPSTEAFFGQGTRLTVV.

The CDR3 DNA sequence: TGTGCCAGGAGGCGAAATACAGATACGCAGTATTTT. Its translation is CARRRNTDTQYF. The V gene is TRBV2, the J gene TRBJ2-3, with D unresolved. The CDR3 has 12 residues. Germline loops: CDR1 SNHLY, CDR2 FYNNEI. Trimming cost V 9 bases and J 3 bases, with 10 bases left between them.

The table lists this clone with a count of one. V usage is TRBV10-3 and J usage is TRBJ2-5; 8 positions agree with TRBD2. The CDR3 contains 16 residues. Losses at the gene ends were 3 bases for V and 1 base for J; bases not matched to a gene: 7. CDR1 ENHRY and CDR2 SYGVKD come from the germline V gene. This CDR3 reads CAISDLAGSRQETQYF. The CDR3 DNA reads TGTGCCATCAGTGACTTAGCGGGGAGTCGCCAAGAGACCCAGTACTTC.

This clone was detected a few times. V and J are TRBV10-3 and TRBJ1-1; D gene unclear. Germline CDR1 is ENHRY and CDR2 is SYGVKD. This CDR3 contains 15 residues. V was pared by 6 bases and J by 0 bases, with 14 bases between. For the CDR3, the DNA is TGTGCCATCAGAGGCGTGGGCAGAGTGAACACTGAAGCTTTCTTT. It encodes CAIRGVGRVNTEAFF.

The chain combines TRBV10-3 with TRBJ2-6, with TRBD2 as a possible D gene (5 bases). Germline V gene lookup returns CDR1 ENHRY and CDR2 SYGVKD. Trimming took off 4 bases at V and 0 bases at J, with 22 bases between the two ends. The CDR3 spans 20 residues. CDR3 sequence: CAISVGSGLHRASGANVLTF. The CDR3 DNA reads TGTGCCATCAGTGTCGGGTCAGGACTCCACCGAGCCTCTGGGGCCAACGTCCTGACTTTC.

The CDR3 loop reads CASSVALRGADTQYF. The CDR3 DNA reads as TGTGCCAGCAGCGTAGCCCTCCGCGGCGCAGATACGCAGTATTTT. The chain uses TRBV9 and TRBJ2-3, with D unclear. V was cut by 0 bases and J by 4 bases, with 12 bases left in between. This CDR3 comprises 15 residues. The germline V gene has CDR1 SGDLS and CDR2 YYNGEE.

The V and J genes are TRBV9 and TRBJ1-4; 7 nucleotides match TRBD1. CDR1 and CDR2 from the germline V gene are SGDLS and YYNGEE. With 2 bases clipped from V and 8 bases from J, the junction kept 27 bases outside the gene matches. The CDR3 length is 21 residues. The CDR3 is CASSVTGLVTGFTEDREKLFF. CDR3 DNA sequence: TGTGCCAGCAGCGTTACGGGGTTGGTGACAGGATTTACCGAGGACAGGGAAAAACTGTTTTTT.

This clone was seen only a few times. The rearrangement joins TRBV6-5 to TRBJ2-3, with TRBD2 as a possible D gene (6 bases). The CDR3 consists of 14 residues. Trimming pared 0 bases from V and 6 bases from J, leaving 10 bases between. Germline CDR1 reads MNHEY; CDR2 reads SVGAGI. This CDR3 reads CASSYSSTSDTQYF. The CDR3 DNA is TGTGCCAGCAGTTACTCGAGTACTAGCGATACGCAGTATTTT.

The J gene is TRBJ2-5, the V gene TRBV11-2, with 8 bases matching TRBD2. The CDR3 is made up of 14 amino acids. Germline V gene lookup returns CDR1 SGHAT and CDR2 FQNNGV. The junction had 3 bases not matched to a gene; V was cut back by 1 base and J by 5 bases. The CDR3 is CASSLVRGAETQYF. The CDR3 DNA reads TGTGCCAGCAGCTTAGTGCGGGGGGCGGAGACCCAGTACTTC.

The CDR3: CASTVQGSYEQYF. Written as DNA, the CDR3 is TGCGCCAGCACCGTACAGGGCTCCTACGAGCAGTACTTC. The chain couples TRBV5-1 to TRBJ2-7; the D gene is possibly TRBD1 (6 bases). Germline CDR1 reads SGHRS; CDR2 reads YFSETQ. V lost 6 bases and J 0 bases, leaving 10 bases between the germline ends. CDR3 length equals 13 residues.